Presented here are 9 T cell receptor beta chains from one specimen sequenced in a study of Graves' ophthalmopathy and Graves' hyperthyroidism. TCR beta CDR3 regions were amplified from RNA transcripts. The first-round RT-PCR employed HTBI primers together with the Qiagen OneStep RT-PCR kit. A multiplex PCR was then performed as the second round. A single record per CDR3 protein comes from TCRdb applying MiXCR to the multiplex PCR reads. The sample shows under 350,000 distinct CDR3 sequences, around a sixth of them seen only once. Sequenced: peripheral blood. The receptor set was obtained from an adult man with Graves' ophthalmopathy.

This clonotype was counted ten times or more. V and J are TRBV6-1 and TRBJ1-1, with 10 bases that match TRBD1. CDR3 length: 15 amino acids. The trim removed 6 bases at V and 0 bases at J, leaving 4 bases unmatched. From germline, CDR1 is MNHNS and CDR2 SASEGT. As DNA, the CDR3 is TGTGCCAGCAGAAGGACAGGGGGGATGAACACTGAAGCTTTCTTT. Translated: CASRRTGGMNTEAFF.

This clonotype was seen ten or more times. This rearrangement joins TRBV7-2 to TRBJ1-2; D might be TRBD1 (6 bases). Looked up from germline, CDR1 is SGHTA and CDR2 is FQGNSA. The CDR3 is 14 residues long. Trimming took 4 bases from V and 3 from J, leaving 12 bases between them. CDR3 DNA sequence: TGTGCCAGCAGCTCAGCCGGGACACACTATGGCTACACCTTC. Translated: CASSSAGTHYGYTF. Drawing the rest from reference TRBV7-2 and TRBJ1-2, the complete variable domain is GAGVSQSPSNKVTEKGKDVELRCDPISGHTALYWYRQSLGQGLEFLIYFQGNSAPDKSGLPSDRFSAERTGGSVSTLTIQRTQQEDSAVYLCASSSAGTHYGYTFGSGTRLTVV.

This clonotype occurred many times. The gene calls are TRBV4-1 and TRBJ2-7; a possible D gene is TRBD2 (5 bases). The CDR3 is 15 amino acids. V was cut by 1 base and J by 5 bases, with 15 bases left in between. Per the germline V gene, CDR1 is MGHRA and CDR2 is YSYEKL. The CDR3 protein is CASSQAGVFSHEQYF. CDR3 in DNA: TGCGCCAGCAGCCAAGCCGGGGTCTTTTCCCACGAGCAGTACTTC.

This clonotype was observed many times. The chain couples TRBV5-1 to TRBJ1-1; D remains ambiguous. Trimming took off 1 base at V and 1 base at J, with 5 bases between the two ends. The CDR3 consists of 13 residues. CDR1 and CDR2 (germline): SGHRS, YFSETQ. The CDR3 sequence: CASSLNPNTEAFF. The CDR3, as DNA: TGCGCCAGCAGCTTGAATCCGAACACTGAAGCTTTCTTT.

This clonotype was seen repeatedly, ten times or more. The chain links TRBV4-3 to TRBJ2-7; 8 bases align to TRBD1. Trimming removed 4 bases from V and 2 bases from J; junction bases left unmatched: 4. Germline lookup yields CDR1 LGHNA and CDR2 YSLEER. The CDR3 is 14 residues long. The CDR3 protein is CASSRGQGTYEQYF. As DNA, the CDR3 is TGCGCCAGCAGCCGAGGACAGGGCACCTACGAGCAGTACTTC.

This clonotype was picked up many times. J is TRBJ1-5 and V is TRBV12-3 or TRBV12-4; TRBD1 agrees at 8 bases. CDR3 length: 16 residues. The junction had 10 bases not matched to a gene; V was cut back by 7 bases and J by 2 bases. CDR3 sequence reads: CASTHPDRAGNQPQHF. The CDR3 DNA reads TGTGCCAGCACCCACCCGGACAGGGCGGGCAATCAGCCCCAGCATTTT.

This clonotype was observed at least ten times. This chain uses TRBV7-2 with TRBJ2-7; no firm D call. The V and J ends lost 3 bases and 2 bases respectively, with 5 bases between them. CDR1 is SGHTA, CDR2 FQGNSA, per germline. This CDR3 spans 12 amino acids. The CDR3 region is CASSFLPYEQYF. The CDR3 DNA sequence: TGTGCCAGCAGCTTTCTCCCCTACGAGCAGTACTTC.

This clonotype was seen repeatedly, ten times or more. The V call is TRBV6-2 or TRBV6-3, the J call TRBJ1-2, with TRBD1 as a possible D gene (6 bases). Germline CDR1 reads MNHEY; CDR2 reads SVGEGT. The V and J ends lost 5 bases and 1 base respectively, with 11 bases between them. The CDR3 runs 14 residues. The CDR3 is CASSQDRRNYGYTF. CDR3 bases: TGTGCCAGCAGTCAGGACAGACGTAACTATGGCTACACCTTC.

The chain uses TRBV30 and TRBJ1-5, with 8 bases matching TRBD1. The CDR3 is made up of 18 amino acids. After removal of 1 base from V and 0 bases from J, the junction contained 11 bases not matched to a gene. CDR1 is GTSNPN and CDR2 is SVGIG in the germline V gene (reference sequence). For the CDR3, the DNA is TGTGCCTGGAGTGAGCAGGGGGCGTGGGAATATAGCAATCAGCCCCAGCATTTT. The encoded protein is CAWSEQGAWEYSNQPQHF.